This TCR beta chain stems from a study of blood T cells in healthy people across ages. A second PCR of about 6 to 12 cycles used a sample-barcoded 5' primer and a J-beta primer mix. At least 2.5 million CDR3-containing paired-end reads were obtained per sample. From the 5' RACE reads, TCRdb called clonotypes with MiXCR, one entry per CDR3 protein. The sample contains about 680,000 distinct CDR3 sequences, around 48% of which appear only once. With regard to this clonotype: Its antigen is unidentified.

Study-level results: Older individuals had lower TCR beta diversity per million T cells (the decline was roughly linear).

The CDR3 is 15 residues long. Germline assignment: CDR1 DFQATT and CDR2 SNEGSKA (reference sequence). Trimming removed 1 base from V and 1 base from J; junction bases left unmatched: 5. Total RNA amounts of at least 6 micrograms were extracted per sample. The sample was blood. The rearrangement uses TRBV20-1 and TRBJ1-1; 8 bases line up with TRBD1. This sequence was found in a woman between 55 and 75 years old in good health. CDR3: CSARGTGRQNTEAFF. CDR3 in DNA: TGCAGTGCTAGAGGGACAGGGAGACAGAACACTGAAGCTTTCTTT.